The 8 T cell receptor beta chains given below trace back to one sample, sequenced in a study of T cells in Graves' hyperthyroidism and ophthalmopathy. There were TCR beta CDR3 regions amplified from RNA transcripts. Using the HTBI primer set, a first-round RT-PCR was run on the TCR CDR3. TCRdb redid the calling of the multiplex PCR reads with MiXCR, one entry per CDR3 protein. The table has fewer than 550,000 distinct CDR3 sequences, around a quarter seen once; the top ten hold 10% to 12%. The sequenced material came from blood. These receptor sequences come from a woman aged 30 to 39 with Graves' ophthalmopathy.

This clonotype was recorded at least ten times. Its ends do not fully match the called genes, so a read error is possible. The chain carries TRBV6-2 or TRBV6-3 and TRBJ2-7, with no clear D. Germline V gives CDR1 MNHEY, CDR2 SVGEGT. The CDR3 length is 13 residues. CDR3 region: CASSDGSSYEQYF. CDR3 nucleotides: TGCGCCAGCTCGGACGGAAGCTCCTACGAGCAGTACTTC.

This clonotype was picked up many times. The CDR3 DNA follows: TGTGCCAGCAGTCGCCGGACCTGGGACAGGGGAAATTCACCCCTCCACTTT. Its protein product is CASSRRTWDRGNSPLHF. The chain is built from TRBV28 and TRBJ1-6; 10 bases are a match to TRBD1. The germline CDR1 and CDR2 sequences are MDHEN and SYDVKM. The CDR3 extends over 17 amino acids. V trimming: 5 bases; J trimming: 7 bases; junction bases outside the gene matches: 11.

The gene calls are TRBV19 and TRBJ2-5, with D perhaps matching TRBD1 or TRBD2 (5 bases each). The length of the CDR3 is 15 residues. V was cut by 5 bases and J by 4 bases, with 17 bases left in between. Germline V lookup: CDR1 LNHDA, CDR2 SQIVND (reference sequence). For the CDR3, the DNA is TGTGCCAGTAGTCCTGCCGGGGCCCCGGGAGAGACCCAGTACTTC. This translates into CASSPAGAPGETQYF. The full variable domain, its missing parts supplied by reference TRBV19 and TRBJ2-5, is DGGITQSPKYLFRKEGQNVTLSCEQNLNHDAMYWYRQDPGQGLRLIYYSQIVNDFQKGDIAEGYSVSREKKESFPLTVTSAQKNPTAFYLCASSPAGAPGETQYFGPGTRLLVL.

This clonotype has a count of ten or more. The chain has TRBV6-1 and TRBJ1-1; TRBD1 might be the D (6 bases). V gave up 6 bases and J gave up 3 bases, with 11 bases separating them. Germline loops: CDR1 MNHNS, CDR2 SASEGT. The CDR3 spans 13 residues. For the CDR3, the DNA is TGTGCCAGCAGGCAGGGGCTGTACACTGAAGCTTTCTTT. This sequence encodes CASRQGLYTEAFF.

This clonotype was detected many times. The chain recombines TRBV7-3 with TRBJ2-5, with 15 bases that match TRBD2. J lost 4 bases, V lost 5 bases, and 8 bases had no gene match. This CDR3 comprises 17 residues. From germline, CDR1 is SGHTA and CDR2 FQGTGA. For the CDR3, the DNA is TGTGCCAGCAGCCCGCGGACTAGCGGGGGGGTCGGAGAGACCCAGTACTTC. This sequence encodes CASSPRTSGGVGETQYF.

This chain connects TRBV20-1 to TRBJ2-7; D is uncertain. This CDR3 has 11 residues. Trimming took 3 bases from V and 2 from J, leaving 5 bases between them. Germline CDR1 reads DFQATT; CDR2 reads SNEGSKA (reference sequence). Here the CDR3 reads CSARATYEQYF. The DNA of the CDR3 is TGCAGTGCTAGGGCTACCTACGAGCAGTACTTC.

The CDR3, as DNA: TGTGCCAGCAGTGAACAGGGGGAGGGGGTGGACCACCGCTACGAGCAGTACTTC. This gives the protein CASSEQGEGVDHRYEQYF. The rearrangement uses TRBV6-1 and TRBJ2-7, with D perhaps assigned TRBD1 or TRBD2 (7 bases each). Trimming took off 2 bases at V and 3 bases at J, with 23 bases between the two ends. Germline CDR1 MNHNS, CDR2 SASEGT. This CDR3 is built from 18 residues.

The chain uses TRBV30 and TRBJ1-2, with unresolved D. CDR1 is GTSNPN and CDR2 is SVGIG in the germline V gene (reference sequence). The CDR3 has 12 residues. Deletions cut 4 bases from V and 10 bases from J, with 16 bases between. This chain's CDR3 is CAWNVVGRAYTF. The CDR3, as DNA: TGTGCCTGGAATGTAGTAGGAAGGGCCTACACCTTC.